This T cell receptor beta chain was profiled in a study of beta chain features in type 1 diabetes. General study results and limits: Type 1 diabetes patients had TCRB CDR3s that were shorter (moderately but significantly so) in all four CD4+ subsets. In the patient group, naive, central memory and Treg TCRB repertoires seemed more alike than in the healthy donor group.

This clone was seen a handful of times. What it binds is unknown. It was one heparinised blood draw, averaging around 100 mL, that each donor gave. The authors sorted CD4+ naive, central memory, regulatory and stem cell-like memory cells via CD45RO/CCR7/CD25/CD127/CD95/CD27. The study reverse transcribed the entire isolated RNA, so it sequenced expressed TCRB transcripts. TCRdb's table, derived via immunoSEQ multiplex PCR, lists solely in-frame clones and lacks some. The profile shows almost 350,000 clones, 9.3% of them singletons. From germline, CDR1 is GTSNPN and CDR2 SVGIG (reference sequence). The CDR3 is 13 amino acids. The V end was cut by 0 bases, the J end by 4 bases, with 9 bases between.

The rearrangement uses TRBV30 and TRBJ2-5, with D tentatively TRBD2 (5 bases). Specimen: central memory CD4+ T cells from blood. The receptor comes from a young man with type 1 diabetes. CDR3 DNA: TGTGCCTGGAGTGTACTAGTGATAGAGACCCAGTACTTC. Its translation: CAWSVLVIETQYF.